This T cell receptor beta chain was found in a study of CD4+ T cells in melanoma. The CDR3 runs 13 residues. Looked up from germline, CDR1 is SEHNR and CDR2 is FQNEAQ (reference sequence). Generated by immunoSEQ multiplex PCR, the TCRdb table keeps only in-frame clones and is missing some. The sample shows about 50,000 clones, roughly 87% of them seen only once. Overall study findings and caveats: Reportedly, melanoma neoantigen-specific CD4+ T cells showed varied differentiation states. CD8+ T cell, macrophage and B cell function reportedly correlated with neoantigen-specific CD4+ T cells.

Details on this clone: The antigen remains unidentified.

The rearrangement joins TRBV7-9 to TRBJ2-5; D perhaps matches TRBD1 (5 bases). The J call may be in error: the DNA end matches TRBJ2-7 better. The specimen sequenced was peripheral blood. The sequence came from a human donor with melanoma. The CDR3 coding sequence is TGTGCCAGCAGCTTGGGGCATGGCTACGAGCAGTACTTC. This gives the protein CASSLGHGYEQYF.